The 21 T cell receptor beta chains below all came from one sample that was sequenced in a study of shared clonotypes between healthy human individuals. CD45RO-negative, CCR7-positively selected cells formed the naive CD8 fraction, excluding terminally differentiated effector memory CD45RA+ cells. Libraries were prepared by immunoSEQ multiplex PCR; TCRdb keeps only in-frame clonotypes and omits some of them. The repertoire holds 500,000 to 700,000 clones, about 95% seen once, with over 0.095% in the top ten. Sequences were obtained from naive CD8+ T cells sorted from blood. The receptor set was obtained from a young woman in good health.

This clone was detected only once. The rearrangement links TRBV29-1 to TRBJ2-4; D is uncertain. Between the trimmed V and J ends, which lost 3 bases and 6 bases, there was a span of 6 bases. The germline V gene encodes CDR1 SQVTM and CDR2 ANQGSEA. CDR3 length: 11 amino acids. The CDR3 here is CSVDTGNIQYF. DNA of the CDR3: TGCAGCGTTGACACCGGAAACATTCAGTACTTC.

This rearrangement joins TRBV13 to TRBJ2-7; 9 nucleotides match TRBD2. Trimming at V came to 4 bases and at J to 5 bases, leaving 9 bases not matched to a gene. The CDR3 loop spans 15 amino acids. Germline V gives CDR1 PRHDT, CDR2 FYEKMQ (reference sequence). The CDR3 loop is CASSSTGTSIHEQYF. The CDR3, as DNA: TGTGCCAGCAGCTCGACCGGGACTAGCATCCACGAGCAGTACTTC.

The CDR3 region is CASTTHGNQPQHF. In nucleotides, the CDR3 is TGTGCCAGTACCACTCATGGCAATCAGCCCCAGCATTTT. This sequence joins TRBV19 and TRBJ1-5; unclear D gene. Germline CDR1 is LNHDA and CDR2 is SQIVND (reference sequence). Deletions cut 7 bases from V and 2 bases from J, with 9 bases between. The CDR3 sequence is 13 residues long.

The V gene is TRBV5-5, the J gene TRBJ2-5; maybe TRBD2 (6 bases). The V end lost 1 base, the J end lost 5 bases, and 15 bases lay between the germline ends. The CDR3 is 15 residues long. Germline assignment: CDR1 SGHKS and CDR2 YYEKEE (reference sequence). The CDR3, as DNA: TGTGCCAGCAGCTTGATGGAGGGGAGAGGGGAGACCCAGTACTTC. It codes for CASSLMEGRGETQYF.

The chain links TRBV19 to TRBJ1-5; D perhaps matches TRBD1 (5 bases). V was clipped by 5 bases and J by 7 bases, with 12 bases between them. CDR1 and CDR2 (germline): LNHDA, SQIVND (reference sequence). The length of the CDR3 is 13 residues. CDR3 in amino acids: CASSALAGQPQHF. The CDR3 coding sequence is TGTGCCAGTAGTGCCCTCGCAGGGCAGCCCCAGCATTTT.

The chain is built from TRBV19 and TRBJ1-5; D not certain. CDR1 and CDR2 from the germline V gene are LNHDA and SQIVND (reference sequence). Between the trimmed V and J ends, which lost 4 bases and 10 bases, there was a span of 11 bases. The length of the CDR3 is 12 residues. In DNA, the CDR3 is TGTGCCAGTAGTACCGGTGGGGTCCCCCAGCATTTT. It is translated as CASSTGGVPQHF.

The chain joins TRBV2 to TRBJ1-5; TRBD1 matches 7 bases. This CDR3 contains 15 residues. The V and J ends lost 6 bases and 0 bases, in that order; junction bases with no gene match: 5. Germline V gene sequence: CDR1 SNHLY, CDR2 FYNNEI. CDR3 sequence: CASRWTGYSNQPQHF. The CDR3 bases are TGTGCCAGCAGATGGACAGGATATAGCAATCAGCCCCAGCATTTT.

The chain combines TRBV28 with TRBJ1-5; unclear D gene. Germline CDR1 is MDHEN and CDR2 is SYDVKM. V was pared by 2 bases and J by 2 bases, with 10 bases between. The CDR3 consists of 15 residues. CDR3 region: CASSLGVRGNQPQHF. The CDR3 coding sequence is TGTGCCAGCAGTTTAGGGGTACGGGGCAATCAGCCCCAGCATTTT.

J is TRBJ2-1 and V is TRBV7-3; 7 bases fit TRBD2. The length of the CDR3 is 15 residues. The germline CDR1 and CDR2 sequences are SGHTA and FQGTGA. Germline trimming cut 5 bases from V and 1 base from J; bases unmatched to any gene: 5. CDR3 in DNA: TGTGCCAGCAGCATCACCGGGGGGTCCTACAATGAGCAGTTCTTC. This codes for CASSITGGSYNEQFF. Looking up the rest from reference TRBV7-3 and TRBJ2-1 gives the full variable domain: GAGVSQTPSNKVTEKGKYVELRCDPISGHTALYWYRQSLGQGPEFLIYFQGTGAADDSGLPNDRFFAVRPEGSVSTLKIQRTERGDSAVYLCASSITGGSYNEQFFGPGTRLTVL.

The CDR3, as DNA: TGTGCCACCAGCAGAGAGTTAGGGAATCAGCCCCAGCATTTT. Protein product: CATSRELGNQPQHF. This chain connects TRBV15 to TRBJ1-5, with D hard to call. The germline V gene encodes CDR1 LNHNV and CDR2 YYDKDF (reference sequence). The CDR3 contains 14 residues. Trimming took off 0 bases at V and 4 bases at J, with 7 bases between the two ends.

This clone has a single count. The chain has TRBV27 and TRBJ2-7; 8 bases agree with TRBD2. CDR1 and CDR2 (germline): MNHEY, SMNVEV (reference sequence). The V gene end was trimmed by 2 bases and the J gene end by 4 bases; junction bases not matched to a gene: 7. CDR3 length: 15 residues. The CDR3 is CASSLGGGRSYEQYF. The CDR3 DNA reads as TGTGCCAGCAGTTTAGGCGGCGGGAGGTCGTACGAGCAGTACTTC.

This clone appeared a single time. DNA for the CDR3: TGTGCCAGCGAGGGGACAGAGTATGGCTACACCTTC. This translates into CASEGTEYGYTF. V and J are TRBV28 and TRBJ1-2; 7 bases agree with TRBD1. There are 12 residues in the CDR3. V lost 8 bases, J lost 5 bases, and 5 bases stayed unmatched. Per the germline V gene, CDR1 is MDHEN and CDR2 is SYDVKM.

The chain couples TRBV5-4 to TRBJ2-3; D is perhaps TRBD2 (6 bases). CDR1 is SGHNT and CDR2 is YYREEE in the germline V gene (reference sequence). V was cut by 0 bases and J by 6 bases, with 11 bases left in between. The CDR3 runs 14 residues. CDR3 protein: CASSLDPGDDTQYF. The CDR3 nucleotides read TGTGCCAGCAGCTTGGACCCGGGGGACGATACGCAGTATTTT.

This clone occurred once. The chain couples TRBV5-3 to TRBJ1-4, with D possibly TRBD1 on 6 matching bases. TRBV5-3 is an ORF, and what it does is uncertain. V was trimmed by 2 bases and J by 0 bases, leaving 23 bases between them. The CDR3 spans 20 residues. Here the CDR3 reads CARSFVLTQGIIATNEKLFF. The CDR3 DNA reads TGTGCCAGAAGCTTCGTATTGACACAGGGAATCATTGCAACTAATGAAAAACTGTTTTTT.

The V call is TRBV19, the J call TRBJ2-5; D might be TRBD2 (5 bases). Germline V gene data show CDR1 as LNHDA and CDR2 as SQIVND (reference sequence). Trimming cost V 8 bases and J 5 bases, with 6 bases left between them. The length of the CDR3 is 10 residues. The CDR3 DNA reads as TGTGCCAGTTCGGGGGAGACCCAGTACTTC. Its translation: CASSGETQYF.

Written as DNA, the CDR3 is TGTGCCAGCAGCTTAGCGGTTGGGACAGGACTTAACGAGCAGTACTTC. This gives the protein CASSLAVGTGLNEQYF. The rearrangement links TRBV11-2 to TRBJ2-7, with TRBD1 matching 8 bases. The trim removed 1 base at V and 5 bases at J, leaving 10 bases unmatched. The length of the CDR3 is 16 residues. Per the germline V gene, CDR1 is SGHAT and CDR2 is FQNNGV.

This chain uses TRBV27 with TRBJ2-7, with D possibly being TRBD1 (6 bases). The length of the CDR3 is 14 residues. V lost 1 base and J lost 1, with 8 bases in between. Germline CDR1 MNHEY, CDR2 SMNVEV (reference sequence). CDR3 DNA: TGTGCCAGCAGTTTATTGGGGGCTTCCTACGAGCAGTACTTC. Translation: CASSLLGASYEQYF.

This sequence joins TRBV7-8 and TRBJ2-7, with 7 bases identical to TRBD1. With V trimmed by 2 bases and J by 5 bases, 9 bases remained unmatched. CDR3 length: 15 amino acids. The germline gives CDR1 SGHVS, CDR2 FQNEAQ. The CDR3 nucleotides read TGTGCCAGCAGCTTAAGTCGTCAGGGGGTGAACGAGCAGTACTTC. It translates to CASSLSRQGVNEQYF.

The chain joins TRBV28 to TRBJ1-5; D gene unclear. Germline lookup yields CDR1 MDHEN and CDR2 SYDVKM. Trimming removed 5 bases at V and 9 bases at J, with 5 bases between. The length of the CDR3 is 10 residues. The CDR3 DNA sequence: TGTGCCAGCAGTGACGGGCCCCAGCATTTT. Its translation is CASSDGPQHF.

V and J are TRBV13 and TRBJ2-2, with 7 positions matching TRBD2. Germline CDR1 is PRHDT and CDR2 is FYEKMQ (reference sequence). This CDR3 spans 17 amino acids. The J segment lost 6 bases and the V segment lost 4 bases, leaving 14 bases of the junction unmatched. The CDR3 is CASSYSTFRGSAGELFF. The CDR3 bases are TGTGCCAGCAGCTACTCCACCTTCCGCGGGAGCGCCGGGGAGCTGTTTTTT.

V usage is TRBV19 and J usage is TRBJ1-1; 7 bases agree with TRBD1. The germline V gene encodes CDR1 LNHDA and CDR2 SQIVND (reference sequence). There are 17 residues in the CDR3. V dropped 3 bases and J dropped 0; count of bases not matched to a gene: 10. CDR3 in amino acids: CASSIDRAGVMNTEAFF. CDR3 bases: TGTGCCAGTAGTATCGACAGGGCGGGAGTAATGAACACTGAAGCTTTCTTT.